One sample yielded the 14 T cell receptor beta chains listed below, sequenced in a study of radiation and T cells in renal cell carcinoma. Produced via immunoSEQ multiplex PCR; TCRdb's table is partial and in-frame only. The sample includes approximately 90,000 clones, approximately 86% seen only once; the top ten take around 9.4%. Time point defined: blood 4 weeks post-SBRT, at nephrectomy. Treatment given: 15 Gy SBRT to primary tumor, nephrectomy 4 weeks later. The material was blood, obtained from a patient whose treatment included radiotherapy and nephrectomy. The receptor source for this set is a man aged 45 to 65 with renal cell carcinoma.

For the CDR3, the DNA is TGTGCCAGCAGCGTGGGGGTCCAAGAGACCCAGTACTTC. It is translated as CASSVGVQETQYF. The chain uses TRBV9 and TRBJ2-5, with D perhaps matching TRBD1 or TRBD2 (5 bases each). Germline CDR1 SGDLS, CDR2 YYNGEE. CDR3 length: 13 residues. V lost 2 bases to trimming and J lost 1 base, with 6 bases between them.

The chain recombines TRBV12-5 with TRBJ1-5, with 9 bases fitting TRBD1. The V gene's germline CDR1 is LGHNT and CDR2 FRNRAP. This CDR3 region has 15 residues. Trimming cost V 6 bases and J 2 bases; bases outside gene matches: 5. In DNA, the CDR3 is TGTGCTAGTGGATCCTGGACAGGGGGCAATCAGCCCCAGCATTTT. Protein sequence: CASGSWTGGNQPQHF.

The table lists this clone with a count of one. This chain uses TRBV10-3 with TRBJ2-7; D call uncertain. CDR1 and CDR2 from the germline V gene are ENHRY and SYGVKD. The CDR3 totals 14 residues. Deletions cut 5 bases from V and 4 bases from J, with 15 bases between. The CDR3 loop is CAISSLGSLYEQYF. Here the CDR3 DNA reads TGTGCCATCAGTTCTTTAGGATCGTTATACGAGCAGTACTTC.

V and J are TRBV4-2 and TRBJ2-2; TRBD2 is a possible D gene (5 bases). The CDR3 totals 17 residues. Germline lookup yields CDR1 LGHNA and CDR2 YNFKEQ. V lost 0 bases to trimming and J lost 0 bases, with 11 bases between them. Here the CDR3 DNA reads TGTGCCAGCAGCCAAGAGTGGCGGGCTGCGAACACCGGGGAGCTGTTTTTT. It encodes CASSQEWRAANTGELFF.

V gene TRBV11-1 combines with J gene TRBJ2-7; 8 bases align to TRBD2. The CDR3 extends over 13 amino acids. In germline, CDR1 is SGHAT, CDR2 FQDESV (reference sequence). J lost 2 bases, V lost 4 bases, and 1 base had no gene match. CDR3 nucleotide sequence: TGTGCCAGCAGCTCGGGACTAGCCTACGAGCAGTACTTC. Its protein is CASSSGLAYEQYF.

V gene TRBV28 combines with J gene TRBJ2-1, with 14 bases fitting TRBD2. The V segment lost 5 bases and the J segment 6 bases; nucleotides outside the gene matches: 6. Germline V gene sequence: CDR1 MDHEN, CDR2 SYDVKM. The CDR3 is 16 residues long. CDR3 nucleotide sequence: TGTGCCAGCAGTCCGGGACTAGCGGGAGAGGGCAATGAGCAGTTCTTC. Translating it yields CASSPGLAGEGNEQFF.

The V gene is TRBV6-5, the J gene TRBJ2-3, with a possible D match to TRBD1 (6 bases). Germline-derived CDR1 and CDR2 are MNHEY and SVGAGI. The V gene lost 2 bases and the J gene lost 6 bases, with 12 bases spanning the gap. This CDR3 contains 14 residues. CDR3 DNA: TGTGCCAGCAGTTACCGTACAACAGGGGATACGCAGTATTTT. Protein sequence: CASSYRTTGDTQYF.

The rearrangement joins TRBV5-1 to TRBJ1-1; unclear D gene. Trimming removed 0 bases from V and 1 base from J, with 13 bases in between. Germline V gene data show CDR1 as SGHRS and CDR2 as YFSETQ. CDR3 length equals 16 residues. CDR3 loop: CASSLGETGWNTEAFF. For the CDR3, the DNA is TGCGCCAGCAGCTTGGGGGAGACCGGATGGAACACTGAAGCTTTCTTT. Full variable domain (rest looked up from reference TRBV5-1 and TRBJ1-1): KAGVTQTPRYLIKTRGQQVTLSCSPISGHRSVSWYQQTPGQGLQFLFEYFSETQRNKGNFPGRFSGRQFSNSRSEMNVSTLELGDSALYLCASSLGETGWNTEAFFGQGTRLTVV.

The V call is TRBV28, the J call TRBJ1-4, with D tentatively TRBD1 (5 bases). V was trimmed by 6 bases and J by 5 bases, leaving 16 bases between them. This CDR3 has 15 residues. Germline loops: CDR1 MDHEN, CDR2 SYDVKM. CDR3 residues: CASRVGGRLNEKLFF. The CDR3 DNA is TGTGCCAGCAGGGTGGGGGGTCGGTTGAATGAAAAACTGTTTTTT.

The V gene is TRBV10-3, the J gene TRBJ2-3; no reliable D call. The CDR3 contains 13 residues. Trimming left V 2 bases short and J 1 base short, with 4 bases between. CDR1 and CDR2 (germline): ENHRY, SYGVKD. The CDR3 region is CAISEEGTDTQYF. In DNA form, the CDR3 reads TGTGCCATCAGTGAGGAGGGCACAGATACGCAGTATTTT.

J is TRBJ2-1 and V is TRBV2; D may be TRBD1 or TRBD2 (7 bases each). Per germline, CDR1 SNHLY and CDR2 FYNNEI. The CDR3 runs 16 residues. Trimming shortened V by 0 bases and J by 4 bases, and 13 bases separated the two germline ends. The CDR3 sequence is CASSEAPQGGYNEQFF. DNA of the CDR3: TGTGCCAGCAGTGAAGCGCCGCAGGGGGGGTACAATGAGCAGTTCTTC.

The V call is TRBV4-1, the J call TRBJ2-5; a possible D gene is TRBD1 (5 bases). Germline CDR1 reads MGHRA; CDR2 reads YSYEKL. V was pared by 5 bases and J by 5 bases, with 12 bases between. The CDR3 is made up of 13 amino acids. The CDR3 DNA reads as TGCGCCAGCAGCGCTAGGAAGGGGGAGACCCAGTACTTC. It translates to CASSARKGETQYF.

This clone was counted between two and nine times. This chain links TRBV7-9 with TRBJ2-7; the D is unclear. V was clipped by 1 base and J by 7 bases, with 5 bases between them. Germline V gives CDR1 SEHNR, CDR2 FQNEAQ (reference sequence). The CDR3 runs 11 residues. DNA of the CDR3: TGTGCCAGCAGCTTAGGCCTGGAGCAGTACTTC. It codes for CASSLGLEQYF.

The V call is TRBV10-3, the J call TRBJ1-1; 9 nucleotides agree with TRBD1. Germline lookup yields CDR1 ENHRY and CDR2 SYGVKD. The ends lost 2 bases at V and 5 bases at J; junction bases unmatched: 6. The CDR3 totals 15 residues. CDR3 nucleotide sequence: TGTGCCATCAGTGAGACCGGACAGGGGAAGACTGAAGCTTTCTTT. Translating it yields CAISETGQGKTEAFF.